These T cell receptor beta chains were read from a single sample in a study of shared clonotypes between healthy human individuals. Method: immunoSEQ multiplex PCR; TCRdb's copy keeps in-frame clones and lacks some. Found here are about 1,900,000 clones, around 96% of them singletons; the top ten hold more than 0.9%. Input material: naive CD8+ T cells sorted from blood. These receptor sequences come from a man aged 18 to 30 in good health. CDR3s leave out the opening cysteine and the closing phenylalanine or tryptophan. The order of the fields is V gene, D gene, J gene, CDR3 protein. The D gene is left open where the match is weak.

TRBV27	.	TRBJ2-7	ASSSASAEQY
TRBV2	.	TRBJ1-2	ASRLGDFGPSFHSGYT
TRBV9	TRBD2	TRBJ2-1	ASSPTGGGLNEQF
TRBV29-1	.	TRBJ2-3	SAIILTDTQY
TRBV13	.	TRBJ1-2	ASSLQGSNYGYT
TRBV6-6	.	TRBJ2-7	ASSNQGGEQY
TRBV5-5	TRBD2	TRBJ2-5	ASSPSGTPGKTQY
TRBV19	TRBD2	TRBJ2-2	ASRWEGRELF
TRBV2	TRBD2	TRBJ2-1	ASSGLADYNEQF
TRBV27	.	TRBJ2-2	ASTGGQENTGELF
TRBV9	TRBD1	TRBJ1-2	ASSGRDRGYGYT
TRBV7-9	.	TRBJ2-5	ASSRERYGMYQETQY
TRBV15	TRBD1	TRBJ2-7	ATRPDRYPYEQY
TRBV11-2	.	TRBJ2-1	ASSSVRGGDEQF
TRBV4-1	.	TRBJ1-1	ASSQDYSYMNTEAF
TRBV28	.	TRBJ1-3	ASRLNRDSGNTIY
TRBV10-3	.	TRBJ1-3	AISELGGSGNTIY
TRBV7-9	TRBD1	TRBJ1-2	ASSLAGDSYGYT
TRBV4-1	TRBD1	TRBJ2-7	ASSQTGTGVYEQY
TRBV7-2	.	TRBJ1-6	ASSHLWTDGYNSPLH
TRBV9	TRBD2	TRBJ2-7	ASSAGLADLPSYEQY
TRBV27	TRBD1	TRBJ1-4	ASSPWDRDEKLF
TRBV6-5	.	TRBJ2-1	ASSYGGAVQF
TRBV27	TRBD2	TRBJ2-7	ASSSLAGPYEQY
TRBV7-9	TRBD2	TRBJ2-1	ASSSVAGPGNEQF
TRBV27	.	TRBJ2-2	ASSPHYLGELF
TRBV10-3	.	TRBJ1-2	AISGTSNYGYT
TRBV7-2	TRBD2	TRBJ2-5	ASSLGLAGVRVQETQY
TRBV6-1	TRBD1	TRBJ1-1	ATTGQLEAF